This T cell receptor beta chain was profiled in a study of CD8+ T cells in alopecia areata. At the level of the study: Each of the treated patients was given oral tofacitinib, 5 to 10 mg twice daily, for moderate-to-severe alopecia areata.

The sample's treatment: oral pan-JAK inhibitor, 5-10 mg twice daily. Using a FACSAria, the CD4+ and CD8+ T cells were sorted from the PBMCs. This clone was found a few times. Antigen unknown. It was cDNA, reverse transcribed from extracted RNA, that served as the sequencing template. Sequencing used immunoSEQ multiplex PCR; TCRdb keeps in-frame clones, though not all of them. The sample has about 280,000 clones, nearly 60% seen once. V was clipped by 1 base and J by 7 bases, with 16 bases between them. The CDR3 is 14 residues long. Germline loops: CDR1 SQVTM, CDR2 ANQGSEA. Overall study findings and caveats: Expanded CD8+ clones among the top 100, as well as scalp clonality, were significantly decreased by tofacitinib. Mice gave a clearer picture of TCR sharing than patients did, possibly for HLA-related reasons.

The source is a human donor with alopecia areata. The sequencing used CD4+ T cells sorted from blood, collected at week 24, from a patient treated with tofacitinib. The chain links TRBV29-1 to TRBJ1-2; perhaps TRBD1 as D (6 bases). DNA of the CDR3: TGCAGCGTTGAAGCACCGGGACACAAGGCTGGCTACACCTTC. It codes for CSVEAPGHKAGYTF.